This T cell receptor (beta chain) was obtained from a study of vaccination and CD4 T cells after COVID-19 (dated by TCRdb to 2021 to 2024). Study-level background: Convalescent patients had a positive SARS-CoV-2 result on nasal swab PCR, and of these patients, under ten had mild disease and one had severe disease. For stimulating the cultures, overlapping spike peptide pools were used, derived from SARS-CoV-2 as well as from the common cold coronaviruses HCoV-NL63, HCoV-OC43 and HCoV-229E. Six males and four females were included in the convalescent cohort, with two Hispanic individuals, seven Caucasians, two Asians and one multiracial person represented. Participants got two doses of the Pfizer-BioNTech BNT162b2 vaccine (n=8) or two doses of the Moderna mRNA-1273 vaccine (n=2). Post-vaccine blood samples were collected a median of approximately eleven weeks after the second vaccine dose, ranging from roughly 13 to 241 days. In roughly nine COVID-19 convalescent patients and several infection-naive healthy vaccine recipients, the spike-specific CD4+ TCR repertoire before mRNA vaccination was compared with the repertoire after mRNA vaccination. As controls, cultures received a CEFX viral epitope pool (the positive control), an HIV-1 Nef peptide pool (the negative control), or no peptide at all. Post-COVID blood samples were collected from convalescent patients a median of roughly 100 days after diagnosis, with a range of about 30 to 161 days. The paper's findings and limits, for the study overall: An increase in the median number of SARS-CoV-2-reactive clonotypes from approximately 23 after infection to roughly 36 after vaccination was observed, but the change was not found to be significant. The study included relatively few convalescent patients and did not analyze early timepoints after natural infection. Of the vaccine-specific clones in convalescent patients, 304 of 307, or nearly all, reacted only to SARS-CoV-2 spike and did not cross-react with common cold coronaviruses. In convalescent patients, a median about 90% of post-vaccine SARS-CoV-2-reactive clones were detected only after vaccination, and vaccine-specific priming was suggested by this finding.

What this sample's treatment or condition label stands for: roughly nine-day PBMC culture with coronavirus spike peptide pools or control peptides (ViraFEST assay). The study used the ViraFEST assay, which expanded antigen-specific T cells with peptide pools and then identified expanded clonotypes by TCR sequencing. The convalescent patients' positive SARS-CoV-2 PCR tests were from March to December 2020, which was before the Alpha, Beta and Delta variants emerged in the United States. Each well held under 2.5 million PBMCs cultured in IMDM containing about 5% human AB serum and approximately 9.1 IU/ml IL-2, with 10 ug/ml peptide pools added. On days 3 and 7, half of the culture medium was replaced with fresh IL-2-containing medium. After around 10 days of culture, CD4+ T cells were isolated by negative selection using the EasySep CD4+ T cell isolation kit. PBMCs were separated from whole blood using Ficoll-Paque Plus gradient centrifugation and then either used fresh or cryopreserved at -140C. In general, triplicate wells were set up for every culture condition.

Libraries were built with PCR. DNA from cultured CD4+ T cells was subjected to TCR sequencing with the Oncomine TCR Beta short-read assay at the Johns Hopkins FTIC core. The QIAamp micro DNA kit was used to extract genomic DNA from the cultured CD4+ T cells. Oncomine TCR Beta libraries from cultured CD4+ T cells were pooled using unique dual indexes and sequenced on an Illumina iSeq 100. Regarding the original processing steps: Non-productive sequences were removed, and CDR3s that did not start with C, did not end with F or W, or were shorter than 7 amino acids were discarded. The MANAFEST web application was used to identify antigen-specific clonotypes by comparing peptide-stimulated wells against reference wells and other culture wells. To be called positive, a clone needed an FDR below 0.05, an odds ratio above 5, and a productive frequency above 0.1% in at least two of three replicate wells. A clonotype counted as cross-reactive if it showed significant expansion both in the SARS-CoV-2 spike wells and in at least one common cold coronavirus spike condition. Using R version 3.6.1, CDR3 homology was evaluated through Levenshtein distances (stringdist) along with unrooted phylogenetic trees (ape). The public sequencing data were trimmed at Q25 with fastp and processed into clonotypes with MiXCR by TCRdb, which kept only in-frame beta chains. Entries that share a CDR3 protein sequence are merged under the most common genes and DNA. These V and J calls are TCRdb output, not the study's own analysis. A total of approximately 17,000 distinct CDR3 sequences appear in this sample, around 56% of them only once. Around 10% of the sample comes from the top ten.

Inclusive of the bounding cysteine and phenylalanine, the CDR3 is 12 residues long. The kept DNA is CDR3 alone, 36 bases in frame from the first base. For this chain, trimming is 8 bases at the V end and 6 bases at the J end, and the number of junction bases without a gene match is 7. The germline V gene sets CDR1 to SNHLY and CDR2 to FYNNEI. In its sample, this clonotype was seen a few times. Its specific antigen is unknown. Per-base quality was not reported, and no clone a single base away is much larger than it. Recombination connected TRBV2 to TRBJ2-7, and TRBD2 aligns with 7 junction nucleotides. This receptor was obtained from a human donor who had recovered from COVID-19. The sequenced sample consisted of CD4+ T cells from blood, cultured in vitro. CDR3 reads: CASVRGGTEQYF. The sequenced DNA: TGTGCCAGCGTAAGGGGAGGGACCGAGCAGTACTTC. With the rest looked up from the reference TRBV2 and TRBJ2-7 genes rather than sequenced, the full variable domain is EPEVTQTPSHQVTQMGQEVILRCVPISNHLYFYWYRQILGQKVEFLVSFYNNEISEKSEIFDDQFSVERPDGSNFTLKIRSTKLEDSAMYFCASVRGGTEQYFGPGTRLTVT.